These 22 T cell receptor beta chains originate from one sample sequenced in a study of shared clonotypes between healthy human individuals. As defined, naive CD8 cells were CD45RO-negative and positively selected for CCR7, with terminally differentiated effector memory CD45RA+ cells excluded. Method: immunoSEQ multiplex PCR; TCRdb's copy keeps in-frame clones and lacks some. This sample has some 2,100,000 clones, with about 93% found just once. Material: naive CD8+ T cells from PBMCs. The source of these receptors is a man aged 18 to 29 in good health. Some clones in this sample may be carry-over from other donors' samples.

This clone was counted a few times. The same CDR3 arises from other DNA sequences in this sample as well. This chain links TRBV6-1 with TRBJ1-5; D uncertain. V gave up 2 bases and J gave up 6 bases, with 2 bases separating them. The V gene's germline CDR1 is MNHNS and CDR2 SASEGT. The CDR3 has 11 amino acids. This CDR3 is CASSESQPQHF. The CDR3 coding sequence is TGTGCCAGCAGTGAAAGTCAGCCCCAGCATTTT.

This chain connects TRBV15 to TRBJ2-5; TRBD1 agrees at 9 bases. The CDR3 consists of 18 residues. Germline-derived CDR1 and CDR2 are LNHNV and YYDKDF (reference sequence). V trimming: 6 bases; J trimming: 5 bases; junction bases outside the gene matches: 19. The CDR3 nucleotides read TGTGCCACCAGGATCGACAGGGGGGCTAGCCGAGCAGGGGAGACCCAGTACTTC. It is translated as CATRIDRGASRAGETQYF.

This clone was detected once. The CDR3 here is CASSSLRGSYNEQFF. CDR3 in DNA: TGTGCCAGCAGCTCCCTCCGCGGGTCCTACAATGAGCAGTTCTTC. This chain connects TRBV11-1 to TRBJ2-1; D is possibly TRBD2 (5 bases). The CDR3 has 15 residues. Per the germline V gene, CDR1 is SGHAT and CDR2 is FQDESV (reference sequence). Trimming left V 4 bases short and J 1 base short, with 11 bases between.

The rearrangement links TRBV19 to TRBJ1-5, with 9 nucleotides matching TRBD1. The CDR3 has 14 residues. Germline CDR1 is LNHDA and CDR2 is SQIVND (reference sequence). The trim removed 5 bases at V and 6 bases at J, leaving 5 bases unmatched. The chain's CDR3 is CASSLGTGFQPQHF. The CDR3 DNA is TGTGCCAGTAGTCTAGGGACAGGGTTTCAGCCCCAGCATTTT. The full variable domain, with the rest looked up from reference TRBV19 and TRBJ1-5, is DGGITQSPKYLFRKEGQNVTLSCEQNLNHDAMYWYRQDPGQGLRLIYYSQIVNDFQKGDIAEGYSVSREKKESFPLTVTSAQKNPTAFYLCASSLGTGFQPQHFGDGTRLSIL.

The V call is TRBV27, the J call TRBJ1-2; 12 bases match TRBD1. Germline CDR1 MNHEY, CDR2 SMNVEV (reference sequence). This CDR3 has 15 amino acids. V dropped 0 bases and J dropped 6; count of bases not matched to a gene: 2. CDR3 amino acids: CASSLSGTGGNGYTF. Written as DNA, the CDR3 is TGTGCCAGCAGTTTATCCGGGACAGGGGGCAATGGCTACACCTTC.

The CDR3 DNA follows: TGCGCCAGCAGCTTCACCCGGGGGGACAGTAACACCGGGGAGCTGTTTTTT. It specifies CASSFTRGDSNTGELFF. V is TRBV5-1 and J is TRBJ2-2, with D tentatively TRBD1 or TRBD2 (7 bases each). CDR1 is SGHRS, CDR2 YFSETQ, per germline. V lost 2 bases and J 2 bases, leaving 16 bases between the germline ends. The length of the CDR3 is 17 residues.

The rearrangement joins TRBV6-4 to TRBJ2-3; 10 nucleotides agree with TRBD2. Germline-derived CDR1 and CDR2 are MRHNA and SNTAGT. The CDR3 has 14 amino acids. The junction had 2 bases not matched to a gene; V was cut back by 4 bases and J by 4 bases. Here the CDR3 reads CASSGTSGPDTQYF. The CDR3 DNA sequence: TGTGCCAGCAGTGGGACTAGCGGACCAGATACGCAGTATTTT.

This chain joins TRBV11-2 and TRBJ1-2; 7 bases map to TRBD1. Germline assignment: CDR1 SGHAT and CDR2 FQNNGV. The ends lost 5 bases at V and 2 bases at J; junction bases unmatched: 11. This CDR3 is 16 amino acids long. The CDR3 is CASSQGGQGRNYGYTF. CDR3 in DNA: TGTGCCAGCAGCCAGGGGGGCCAGGGAAGAAACTATGGCTACACCTTC.

V is TRBV7-9 and J is TRBJ1-2, with TRBD1 as a possible D gene (5 bases). Between the trimmed V and J ends, which lost 3 bases and 8 bases, there was a span of 13 bases. This CDR3 contains 13 residues. CDR1 is SEHNR, CDR2 FQNEAQ, per germline (reference sequence). This CDR3 is CASSFSGQWGYTF. The CDR3 DNA reads as TGTGCCAGCAGCTTCTCAGGGCAGTGGGGCTACACCTTC. The entire variable domain, with the rest obtained from reference TRBV7-9 and TRBJ1-2, is as follows: DTGVSQNPRHKITKRGQNVTFRCDPISEHNRLYWYRQTLGQGPEFLTYFQNEAQLEKSRLLSDRFSAERPKGSFSTLEIQRTEQGDSAMYLCASSFSGQWGYTFGSGTRLTVV.

This chain joins TRBV6-5 and TRBJ2-7; D ambiguous. The germline V and J ends were trimmed by 0 bases and 5 bases, with 11 bases remaining between them. The CDR3 consists of 14 residues. Germline loops: CDR1 MNHEY, CDR2 SVGAGI. CDR3 protein: CASSYSGAPDEQYF. The CDR3 DNA is TGTGCCAGCAGTTACTCCGGAGCCCCTGACGAGCAGTACTTC.

The CDR3 DNA reads as TGTGCCATCAGTGAAAGCAGGGGACCTCGGGGGGCGCAGTATTTT. It encodes CAISESRGPRGAQYF. The chain uses TRBV10-3 and TRBJ2-3; D perhaps matches TRBD2 (7 bases). V dropped 3 bases and J dropped 10 bases, with 20 bases sitting between them. CDR3 size: 15 residues. Germline-derived CDR1 and CDR2 are ENHRY and SYGVKD.

This chain joins TRBV14 and TRBJ1-1; no definite D call. CDR1 and CDR2 from the germline V gene are SGHDN and FVKESK. V was shortened by 5 bases and J by 1 base, with 14 bases between the two germline ends. The CDR3 is 15 amino acids. CDR3: CASSFRPFGNTEAFF. The CDR3 DNA reads TGTGCCAGCAGCTTTCGACCATTTGGGAACACTGAAGCTTTCTTT.

With regard to this clone: One base away lies a much larger clone, so this may be a sequencing read error. V is TRBV7-6 and J is TRBJ1-1; D call uncertain. Germline CDR1 reads SGHVS; CDR2 reads FNYEAQ. V lost 5 bases, J lost 0 bases, and 1 base lay in between. The CDR3 totals 11 residues. CDR3 sequence (DNA): TGTGCCAGCAGCCTGAACACTGAAGCTTTCTTT. Its protein product is CASSLNTEAFF.

The chain carries TRBV29-1 and TRBJ2-7; tentative D call: TRBD1 (6 bases). V lost 6 bases to trimming and J lost 3 bases, with 12 bases between them. Per germline, CDR1 SQVTM and CDR2 ANQGSEA. The CDR3 length is 12 residues. The CDR3 DNA sequence: TGCAGCGTCCTCGGGACAAACTACGAGCAGTACTTC. Protein: CSVLGTNYEQYF.

This sequence joins TRBV27 and TRBJ1-5, with 8 bases identical to TRBD1. V trimming: 4 bases; J trimming: 2 bases; junction bases outside the gene matches: 1. This CDR3 region has 14 residues. Germline assignment: CDR1 MNHEY and CDR2 SMNVEV (reference sequence). The DNA for the CDR3 is TGTGCCAGCAGTTCAGGGGGCCGCAATCAGCCCCAGCATTTT. This gives the protein CASSSGGRNQPQHF.

The chain links TRBV28 to TRBJ2-7; TRBD1 matches 7 bases. The V and J ends lost 3 bases and 5 bases, in that order; junction bases with no gene match: 19. This CDR3 has 18 amino acids. Germline V gene data show CDR1 as MDHEN and CDR2 as SYDVKM. CDR3 protein: CASSFNRGALGLRDEQYF. In DNA, the CDR3 is TGTGCCAGCAGTTTTAACAGGGGAGCCCTAGGACTTCGGGACGAGCAGTACTTC.

The chain is built from TRBV7-8 and TRBJ2-7; the D gene is possibly TRBD2 (5 bases). In germline, CDR1 is SGHVS, CDR2 FQNEAQ. The CDR3 contains 14 residues. The V gene lost 0 bases and the J gene lost 6 bases, with 12 bases spanning the gap. Here the CDR3 DNA reads TGTGCCAGCAGCTTAGCGAGCCTAGCCTCCGAGCAGTACTTC. Translation: CASSLASLASEQYF. The full variable domain, in which reference TRBV7-8 and TRBJ2-7 provide the parts outside the CDR3, is GAGVSQSPRYKVAKRGQDVALRCDPISGHVSLFWYQQALGQGPEFLTYFQNEAQLDKSGLPSDRFFAERPEGSVSTLKIQRTQQEDSAVYLCASSLASLASEQYFGPGTRLTVT.

The chain uses TRBV7-6 and TRBJ1-4; D gene uncertain. Germline V gene sequence: CDR1 SGHVS, CDR2 FNYEAQ. This CDR3 is 13 amino acids long. V lost 5 bases and J 5 bases, leaving 9 bases between the germline ends. CDR3 region: CASSPGANEKLFF. The CDR3 nucleotides read TGTGCCAGCAGCCCCGGAGCAAATGAAAAACTGTTTTTT. The entire variable domain, with the rest obtained from reference TRBV7-6 and TRBJ1-4, is as follows: GAGVSQSPRYKVTKRGQDVALRCDPISGHVSLYWYRQALGQGPEFLTYFNYEAQQDKSGLPNDRFSAERPEGSISTLTIQRTEQRDSAMYRCASSPGANEKLFFGSGTQLSVL.

Details on this clone: Other DNA sequences in this sample translate to the same CDR3. V is TRBV7-9 and J is TRBJ2-7; D remains unclear. V was cut by 5 bases and J by 4 bases, with 9 bases left in between. This CDR3 comprises 12 residues. Germline values: CDR1 SEHNR, CDR2 FQNEAQ (reference sequence). The CDR3 spells CASSLAAYEQYF. The CDR3 nucleotides are TGTGCCAGCAGCCTTGCGGCGTACGAGCAGTACTTC.

The CDR3 DNA reads TGCGCCAGCAGCCAAGATCGGGGCAGGAATCAGCCCCAGCATTTT. Translation gives CASSQDRGRNQPQHF. The chain has TRBV4-3 and TRBJ1-5; perhaps TRBD1 as D (5 bases). Germline V gene lookup returns CDR1 LGHNA and CDR2 YSLEER. V lost 0 bases and J 4 bases, leaving 10 bases between the germline ends. The CDR3 length is 15 residues.

The chain carries TRBV30 and TRBJ2-1; no firm D call. From germline, CDR1 is GTSNPN and CDR2 SVGIG (reference sequence). Deletions cut 1 base from V and 5 bases from J, with 3 bases between. This CDR3 is 11 amino acids long. The CDR3 coding sequence is TGTGCCTGGAGTGGAGACAATGAGCAGTTCTTC. This gives the protein CAWSGDNEQFF.

The V gene is TRBV28, the J gene TRBJ1-5; the D gene is possibly TRBD1 (6 bases). The CDR3 covers 16 residues. With 1 base removed from V and 1 base from J, the gap between germline ends came to 11 bases. Germline values: CDR1 MDHEN, CDR2 SYDVKM. DNA for the CDR3: TGTGCCAGCAGTTTATCAGGGGAATGGAGCAATCAGCCCCAGCATTTT. It is translated as CASSLSGEWSNQPQHF.